What follows are 29 T cell receptor beta chains derived from one specimen sequenced in a study of PD-1 blockade in classical Hodgkin lymphoma. Assay used: immunoSEQ multiplex PCR; TCRdb lists only in-frame clones, some missing. The table records 25,000 to 30,000 clones, less than 90% of them present only once. Brentuximab vedotin exposure varied among the patients, all of whom had relapsed after autologous stem cell transplantation. The source material was peripheral blood mononuclear cells (PBMCs), sampled before the second cycle of nivolumab. Receptors were obtained from a human donor with classical Hodgkin lymphoma.

The chain combines TRBV28 with TRBJ2-7; D is unresolved. Germline V gene lookup returns CDR1 MDHEN and CDR2 SYDVKM. The CDR3 contains 11 residues. Deletions cut 5 bases from V and 5 bases from J, with 7 bases between. The CDR3 DNA reads TGTGCCAGCAGTATCTACCACGAGCAGTACTTC. This gives the protein CASSIYHEQYF.

This sequence joins TRBV7-9 and TRBJ1-1; D call uncertain. Germline-derived CDR1 and CDR2 are SEHNR and FQNEAQ (reference sequence). The CDR3 is 13 amino acids. Deletions cut 2 bases from V and 1 base from J, with 5 bases between. CDR3 in DNA: TGTGCCAGCAGCTTAAGTGGGAACACTGAAGCTTTCTTT. As protein: CASSLSGNTEAFF.

This chain uses TRBV6-4 with TRBJ2-7; D remains unclear. Germline CDR1 is MRHNA and CDR2 is SNTAGT. This CDR3 comprises 14 residues. Written as DNA, the CDR3 is TGTGCCAGCAGTTACTCTCAAGGGTCCTACGAGCAGTACGTC. Encoded protein: CASSYSQGSYEQYV.

The chain recombines TRBV19 with TRBJ1-5; D not resolved. CDR1 is LNHDA, CDR2 SQIVND, per germline (reference sequence). Trimming stripped 0 bases from V and 4 bases from J, with 10 bases between. The CDR3 sequence is 15 residues long. CDR3 sequence reads: CASSIDFSENQPQHF. The CDR3 coding sequence is TGTGCCAGTAGTATAGATTTCTCAGAAAATCAGCCCCAGCATTTT.

This clone was counted a few times. The chain uses TRBV10-3 and TRBJ2-3; D is possibly TRBD1 (6 bases). This CDR3 spans 14 amino acids. The germline V and J ends were trimmed by 7 bases and 0 bases, with 11 bases remaining between them. CDR1 ENHRY and CDR2 SYGVKD come from the germline V gene. The CDR3 reads CAIKRTESTDTQYF. The DNA for the CDR3 is TGTGCCATCAAGAGGACAGAGAGCACAGATACGCAGTATTTT.

The chain couples TRBV5-6 to TRBJ1-3; D unresolved. The CDR3 contains 13 residues. Germline V gene data show CDR1 as SGHDT and CDR2 as YYEEEE. V shed 5 bases and J shed 3 bases, with 9 bases lying between them. The CDR3 DNA reads as TGTGCCAGCAGGCCCCCGGTTGGAAACACCATATATTTT. Amino acids: CASRPPVGNTIYF.

The genes are TRBV4-1 and TRBJ2-5; no reliable D call. Trimming took off 2 bases at V and 5 bases at J, with 9 bases between the two ends. There are 13 residues in the CDR3. Germline V gene sequence: CDR1 MGHRA, CDR2 YSYEKL. The CDR3 sequence is CASSQFRRETQYF. In DNA, the CDR3 is TGCGCCAGCAGCCAATTTAGAAGGGAGACCCAGTACTTC.

J is TRBJ2-7 and V is TRBV2, with D perhaps TRBD1 (6 bases). V dropped 5 bases and J dropped 3 bases, with 14 bases sitting between them. The CDR3 covers 14 residues. Germline loops: CDR1 SNHLY, CDR2 FYNNEI. The CDR3 region has the DNA TGTGCCAGCAGTCTCTCACAGGGCTTCTACGAGCAGTACGTC. Translation gives CASSLSQGFYEQYV.

This clone was counted a single time. The V and J genes are TRBV7-8 and TRBJ1-1; no reliable D call. Trimming removed 1 base at V and 1 base at J, with 7 bases between. The CDR3 extends over 14 amino acids. CDR1 and CDR2 (germline): SGHVS, FQNEAQ. The CDR3 DNA reads as TGTGCCAGCAGCTTAGGGAGACAGAACACTGAAGCTTTCTTT. Its protein product is CASSLGRQNTEAFF.

The chain couples TRBV27 to TRBJ2-1; 12 bases match TRBD2. V lost 5 bases and J lost 6; bases outside the gene matches: 8. From germline, CDR1 is MNHEY and CDR2 SMNVEV (reference sequence). The CDR3 is 16 amino acids. CDR3 sequence reads: CASSGLAGGRGNEQFF. CDR3 DNA: TGTGCCAGCAGTGGGCTAGCGGGAGGGCGGGGCAATGAGCAGTTCTTC.

V and J are TRBV28 and TRBJ2-1; a possible D gene is TRBD2 (5 bases). CDR1 and CDR2 (germline): MDHEN, SYDVKM. V was shortened by 4 bases and J by 1 base, with 14 bases between the two germline ends. This CDR3 comprises 16 residues. The DNA for the CDR3 is TGTGCCAGCAGTTCCCCCCTACCGGGATCCTACAATGAGCAGTTCTTC. It translates to CASSSPLPGSYNEQFF.

This chain connects TRBV5-1 to TRBJ2-3; 8 positions match TRBD1. V shed 0 bases, J shed 5 bases, and the junction held 5 bases outside the gene matches. CDR1 SGHRS and CDR2 YFSETQ come from the germline V gene. The CDR3 totals 15 residues. The CDR3 protein is CASSLGQGRGDTQYF. The DNA of the CDR3 is TGCGCCAGCAGCTTGGGACAGGGGAGAGGAGATACGCAGTATTTT.

The rearrangement links TRBV7-2 to TRBJ2-7; D is perhaps TRBD1 or TRBD2 (6 bases each). V lost 0 bases and J lost 4, with 10 bases in between. Germline CDR1 reads SGHTA; CDR2 reads FQGNSA. The CDR3 spans 14 residues. The CDR3 DNA sequence: TGTGCCAGCAGCTTAGCGGGGGGCCCTTACGAGCAGTACGTC. It codes for CASSLAGGPYEQYV.

CDR3 bases: TGTGCCAGCAGCGCCGACAGGGTGAACACTGAAGCTTTCTTT. Protein sequence: CASSADRVNTEAFF. This rearrangement joins TRBV7-2 to TRBJ1-1, with 7 bases aligning to TRBD1. CDR1 and CDR2 from the germline V gene are SGHTA and FQGNSA. J gave up 0 bases and V 5 bases, and 3 bases lay outside the gene matches. This CDR3 contains 14 residues.

This clone was recorded once. The genes are TRBV4-1 and TRBJ2-5; 12 bases line up with TRBD2. The length of the CDR3 is 17 residues. V lost 0 bases and J lost 4; bases outside the gene matches: 6. CDR1 MGHRA and CDR2 YSYEKL come from the germline V gene. The CDR3 nucleotides read TGCGCCAGCAGCCAAGACTCTAGCGGGGGGGCGCGAGAGACCCAGTACTTC. Its translation: CASSQDSSGGARETQYF.

CDR3 sequence (DNA): TGTGCCACCAGCAGAGATGGGGCGGAGACCCAGTACTTC. Its protein product is CATSRDGAETQYF. The chain links TRBV15 to TRBJ2-5, with D perhaps matching TRBD1 (5 bases). V lost 0 bases to trimming and J lost 5 bases, with 7 bases between them. Germline CDR1 is LNHNV and CDR2 is YYDKDF (reference sequence). The CDR3 spans 13 residues.

The V gene is TRBV28, the J gene TRBJ2-1; 8 nucleotides match TRBD2. This CDR3 spans 16 amino acids. Germline V gene lookup returns CDR1 MDHEN and CDR2 SYDVKM. The V gene end was trimmed by 6 bases and the J gene end by 4 bases; junction bases not matched to a gene: 11. The CDR3 DNA reads as TGTGCCAGCAGCTCGCTAGGGAGCGGGAGTTACAATGAGCAGTTCTTC. Translated, it gives CASSSLGSGSYNEQFF.

J is TRBJ1-1 and V is TRBV27; a weak D match, TRBD1 (6 bases). The germline V and J ends were trimmed by 6 bases and 1 base, with 12 bases remaining between them. CDR1 and CDR2 from the germline V gene are MNHEY and SMNVEV (reference sequence). The CDR3 covers 14 residues. CDR3 protein: CASRTRGTNTEAFF. CDR3 DNA sequence: TGTGCCAGCAGAACAAGGGGGACGAACACTGAAGCTTTCTTT.

This clone is medium-sized. The rearrangement links TRBV19 to TRBJ1-1; D unresolved. The CDR3 has 15 residues. Looked up from germline, CDR1 is LNHDA and CDR2 is SQIVND (reference sequence). The ends were cut back, 5 bases at V and 6 bases at J, with 19 bases in the middle. This chain's CDR3 is CASSASTPEEAEAFF. The CDR3 region has the DNA TGTGCCAGTAGTGCCTCCACCCCCGAGGAGGCTGAAGCTTTCTTT.

The gene calls are TRBV18 and TRBJ1-2, with D possibly matching TRBD1 (5 bases). There are 13 residues in the CDR3. Trimming left V 2 bases short and J 3 bases short, with 7 bases between. CDR1 and CDR2 (germline): KGHSH, LQKENI. The DNA of the CDR3 is TGTGCCAGCTCACCAATAGGGGACTATGGCTACACCTTC. This sequence encodes CASSPIGDYGYTF.

This clone came up a few times. The chain recombines TRBV18 with TRBJ1-5, with 7 nucleotides matching TRBD1. V gave up 6 bases and J gave up 8 bases; unmatched junction bases: 13. This CDR3 spans 15 amino acids. Per the germline V gene, CDR1 is KGHSH and CDR2 is LQKENI. The CDR3 DNA reads as TGTGCCAGCTCCCCCAGAGAGGGGGCTGGGGAGCCCCAGCATTTT. It is translated as CASSPREGAGEPQHF. Supplemented by reference TRBV18 and TRBJ1-5, the full variable domain reads NAGVMQNPRHLVRRRGQEARLRCSPMKGHSHVYWYRQLPEEGLKFMVYLQKENIIDESGMPKERFSAEFPKEGPSILRIQQVVRGDSAAYFCASSPREGAGEPQHFGDGTRLSIL.

The rearrangement joins TRBV7-9 to TRBJ1-2; D is ambiguous. The germline V gene has CDR1 SEHNR and CDR2 FQNEAQ (reference sequence). The CDR3 loop spans 12 amino acids. V lost 5 bases, J lost 5 bases, and 9 bases lay in between. CDR3 sequence: CASSREGYGYTF. The CDR3 DNA reads TGTGCCAGCAGCCGGGAAGGGTATGGCTACACCTTC.

The chain has TRBV27 and TRBJ2-2; 8 nucleotides line up with TRBD2. Germline CDR1 and CDR2: MNHEY and SMNVEV (reference sequence). The CDR3 length is 16 residues. The trim removed 0 bases at V and 5 bases at J, leaving 5 bases unmatched. In DNA, the CDR3 is TGTGCCAGCAGTTTATCGGGGACTAGAGGGACCGGGGAGCTGTTTTTT. It codes for CASSLSGTRGTGELFF.

The chain recombines TRBV6-6 with TRBJ2-3; D possibly matches TRBD1 or TRBD2 (7 bases each). This CDR3 is 15 amino acids long. Germline V gives CDR1 MNHNY, CDR2 SVGAGI (reference sequence). Trimming took off 2 bases at V and 8 bases at J, with 17 bases between the two ends. The CDR3 nucleotides are TGTGCCAGCAGTTACGCCCAGGGGGGGCACGCTACGCAGTATTTT. It yields the protein CASSYAQGGHATQYF.

Comments on this clone: This clone may be a read error of a much larger clone one base away. This sequence joins TRBV7-9 and TRBJ1-3, with D uncertain. The CDR3 runs to 13 residues. Germline CDR1 and CDR2: SEHNR and FQNEAQ (reference sequence). The CDR3: CASSSVVGNIIYF. The DNA of the CDR3 is TGTGCCAGCAGCTCCGTGGTGGGGAACATCATATATTTT.

The chain has TRBV28 and TRBJ1-1; D remains unclear. This CDR3 is 11 amino acids long. The V and J ends lost 7 bases and 2 bases respectively, with 5 bases between them. From germline, CDR1 is MDHEN and CDR2 SYDVKM. Here the CDR3 DNA reads TGTGCCAGCAATGACAACACTGAAGCTTTCTTT. Its protein product is CASNDNTEAFF.

The chain employs TRBV6-6 and TRBJ1-2; D gene ambiguous. Germline CDR1 reads MNHNY; CDR2 reads SVGAGI (reference sequence). This CDR3 is built from 15 residues. The V end was cut by 1 base, the J end by 7 bases, with 16 bases between. In nucleotides, the CDR3 is TGTGCCAGCAGTTACTATGGCAGATCGGCGGGTGGCTACACCTTC. Amino acid sequence: CASSYYGRSAGGYTF.

The chain couples TRBV13 to TRBJ1-1; D gene uncertain. Trimming took off 4 bases at V and 8 bases at J, with 17 bases between the two ends. The germline V gene encodes CDR1 PRHDT and CDR2 FYEKMQ (reference sequence). This CDR3 has 14 residues. The DNA of the CDR3 is TGTGCCAGCAGCTCTGGGAACCTCCCGTGGGAAGCTTTCTTT. Translating gives CASSSGNLPWEAFF.

This chain connects TRBV11-3 to TRBJ1-1; 12 positions match TRBD1. The CDR3 is made up of 15 amino acids. Trimming removed 3 bases from V and 4 bases from J; junction bases left unmatched: 3. Germline CDR1 SGHNT, CDR2 YENEEA. CDR3 region: CASSFRDRGPTEAFF. The CDR3 nucleotides are TGTGCCAGCAGCTTTCGGGACAGGGGGCCCACTGAAGCTTTCTTT.